The rows below give T cell receptor beta chains drawn from one sample of a study of blood T cells in healthy people across ages. TCRdb reprocessed the 5' RACE reads via MiXCR and lists one record per CDR3 protein. The table records more than 750,000 distinct CDR3 sequences, 25% to 30% of them present only once. This sample was shared with a second study, whose subject was T cells of mothers and their children.

The sequenced sample was blood. These receptor sequences come from a middle-aged woman in good health. Each CDR3 is given with its conserved first and last residue. Size is omitted from some rows. Given values are once, few, many or a class for expanded clones.

V	size	CDR3
TRBV5-4	few	CASRPDRVAGYTF
TRBV12-3/TRBV12-4	.	CAGSLEGPYEQYF
TRBV20-1	few	CSARAYGGQGVGNYGYTF
TRBV2	few	CASRAFGVAGEQYF
TRBV4-3	few	CASSLGRGVAGELFF
TRBV18	many	CASSLDRGRGDNEQFF
TRBV5-1	.	CASSPEAVSPLSYEQYF
TRBV12-3/TRBV12-4	.	CARATGGHGYTF
TRBV28	few	CASRSGVAGELFF
TRBV20-1	.	CSAPGVFSNQPQHF
TRBV6-5	many	CASSPGGSPGRYEQYF
TRBV11-1	.	CASSFLRGPSYNEQFF
TRBV28	.	CASTFLEEQYF
TRBV28	many	CASTGSFGEQFF
TRBV20-1	many	CSARQGLNYGYTF
TRBV7-8	medium-sized	CASRPGPTRETQYF
TRBV20-1	many	CSARDQGGRTQETQYF
TRBV15	many	CATSRDGYGQYF